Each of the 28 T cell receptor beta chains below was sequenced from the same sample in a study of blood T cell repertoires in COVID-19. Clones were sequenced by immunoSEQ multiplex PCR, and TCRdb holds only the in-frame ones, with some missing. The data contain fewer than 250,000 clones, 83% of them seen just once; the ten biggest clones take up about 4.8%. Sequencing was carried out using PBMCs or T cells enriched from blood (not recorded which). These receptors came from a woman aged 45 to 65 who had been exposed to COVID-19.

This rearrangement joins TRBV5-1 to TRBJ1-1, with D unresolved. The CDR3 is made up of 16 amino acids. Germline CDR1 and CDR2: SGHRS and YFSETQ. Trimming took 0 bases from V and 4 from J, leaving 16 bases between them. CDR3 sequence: CASSLVGGPGGTEAFF. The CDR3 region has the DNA TGCGCCAGCAGCTTGGTTGGCGGTCCCGGAGGCACTGAAGCTTTCTTT.

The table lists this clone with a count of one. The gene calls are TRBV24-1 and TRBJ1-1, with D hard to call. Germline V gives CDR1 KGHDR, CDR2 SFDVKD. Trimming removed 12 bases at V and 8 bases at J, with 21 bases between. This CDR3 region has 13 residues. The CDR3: CASPTGGWREAFF. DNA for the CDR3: TGTGCCTCCCCCACGGGTGGCTGGCGAGAAGCTTTCTTT.

The CDR3 region is CASNRDRVDGYTF. The CDR3 DNA is TGTGCCAGCAATAGAGACAGGGTGGATGGCTACACCTTC. V and J are TRBV6-5 and TRBJ1-2; 7 nucleotides match TRBD1. Germline V gene data show CDR1 as MNHEY and CDR2 as SVGAGI. The CDR3 runs 13 residues. With 7 bases clipped from V and 6 bases from J, the junction kept 8 bases outside the gene matches.

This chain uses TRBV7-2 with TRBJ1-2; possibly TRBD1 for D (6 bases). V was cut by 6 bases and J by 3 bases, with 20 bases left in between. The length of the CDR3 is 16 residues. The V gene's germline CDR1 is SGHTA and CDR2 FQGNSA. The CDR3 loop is CASRIWTDLGDYGYTF. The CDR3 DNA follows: TGTGCCAGCAGGATTTGGACAGACCTAGGTGACTATGGCTACACCTTC. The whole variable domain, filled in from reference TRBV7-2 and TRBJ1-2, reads GAGVSQSPSNKVTEKGKDVELRCDPISGHTALYWYRQSLGQGLEFLIYFQGNSAPDKSGLPSDRFSAERTGGSVSTLTIQRTQQEDSAVYLCASRIWTDLGDYGYTFGSGTRLTVV.

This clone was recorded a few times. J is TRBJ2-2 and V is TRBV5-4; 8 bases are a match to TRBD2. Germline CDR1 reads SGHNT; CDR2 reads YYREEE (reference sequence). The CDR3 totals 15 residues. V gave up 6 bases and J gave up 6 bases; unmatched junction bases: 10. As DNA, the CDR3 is TGTGCCAGCACCACATCGGCGGGGGGACCCGGGGAGCTGTTTTTT. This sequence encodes CASTTSAGGPGELFF.

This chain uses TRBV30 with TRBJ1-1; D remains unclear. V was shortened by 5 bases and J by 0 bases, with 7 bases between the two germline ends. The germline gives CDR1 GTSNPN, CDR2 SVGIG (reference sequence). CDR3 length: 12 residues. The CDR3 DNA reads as TGTGCCTGGTATATGTTGAACACTGAAGCTTTCTTT. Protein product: CAWYMLNTEAFF.

CDR3 amino acids: CASSVMSSGNTEAFF. DNA for the CDR3: TGTGCCAGCAGCGTAATGAGTTCAGGGAACACTGAAGCTTTCTTT. This rearrangement joins TRBV9 to TRBJ1-1; no clear D. The length of the CDR3 is 15 residues. V shed 1 base and J shed 1 base, with 11 bases lying between them. Germline loops: CDR1 SGDLS, CDR2 YYNGEE.

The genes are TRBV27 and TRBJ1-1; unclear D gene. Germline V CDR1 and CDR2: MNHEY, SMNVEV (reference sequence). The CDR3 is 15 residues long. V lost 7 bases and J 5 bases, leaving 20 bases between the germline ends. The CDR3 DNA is TGTGCCAGCAAAGTGGGTCACCCCTTGAGGACTGAAGCTTTCTTT. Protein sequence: CASKVGHPLRTEAFF.

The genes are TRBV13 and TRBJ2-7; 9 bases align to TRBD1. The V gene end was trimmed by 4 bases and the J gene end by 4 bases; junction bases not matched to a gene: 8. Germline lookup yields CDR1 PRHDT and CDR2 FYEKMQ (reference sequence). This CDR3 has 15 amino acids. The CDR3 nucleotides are TGTGCCAGCAGCTCCTCCGGGACAGGGCTTTACGAGCAGTACTTC. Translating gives CASSSSGTGLYEQYF.

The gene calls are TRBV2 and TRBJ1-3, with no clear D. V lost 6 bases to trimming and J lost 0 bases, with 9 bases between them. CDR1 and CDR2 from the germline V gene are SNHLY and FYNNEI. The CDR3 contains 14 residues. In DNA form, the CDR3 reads TGTGCCAGCAGAGAGATGAGCTCTGGAAACACCATATATTTT. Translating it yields CASREMSSGNTIYF.

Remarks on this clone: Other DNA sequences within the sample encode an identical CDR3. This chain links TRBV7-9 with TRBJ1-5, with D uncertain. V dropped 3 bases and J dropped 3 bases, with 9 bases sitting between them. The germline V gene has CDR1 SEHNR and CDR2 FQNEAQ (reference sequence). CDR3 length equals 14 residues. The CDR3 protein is CASSLGGINQPQHF. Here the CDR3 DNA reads TGTGCCAGCAGCTTGGGCGGGATCAATCAGCCCCAGCATTTT. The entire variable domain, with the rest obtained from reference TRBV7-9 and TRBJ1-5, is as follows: DTGVSQNPRHKITKRGQNVTFRCDPISEHNRLYWYRQTLGQGPEFLTYFQNEAQLEKSRLLSDRFSAERPKGSFSTLEIQRTEQGDSAMYLCASSLGGINQPQHFGDGTRLSIL.

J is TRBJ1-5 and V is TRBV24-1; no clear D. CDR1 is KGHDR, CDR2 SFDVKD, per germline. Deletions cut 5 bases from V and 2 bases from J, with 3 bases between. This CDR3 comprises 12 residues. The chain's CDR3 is CATSAGNQPQHF. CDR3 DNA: TGTGCCACCAGTGCGGGCAATCAGCCCCAGCATTTT.

CDR3 nucleotides: TGTGCCAGCAGTGACAGTCGACAGGTAGTAAGGGGCGAGAATGGCTACACCTTC. This codes for CASSDSRQVVRGENGYTF. The V gene is TRBV6-1, the J gene TRBJ1-2; a possible D gene is TRBD1 (6 bases). Germline lookup yields CDR1 MNHNS and CDR2 SASEGT. This CDR3 contains 18 residues. V was cut by 3 bases and J by 6 bases, with 26 bases left in between.

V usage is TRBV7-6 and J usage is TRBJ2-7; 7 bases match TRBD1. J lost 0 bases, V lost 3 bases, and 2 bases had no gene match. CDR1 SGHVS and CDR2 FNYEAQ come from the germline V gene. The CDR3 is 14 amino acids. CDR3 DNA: TGTGCCAGCAGCTTCAGGGGGAGCTCCTACGAGCAGTACTTC. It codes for CASSFRGSSYEQYF.

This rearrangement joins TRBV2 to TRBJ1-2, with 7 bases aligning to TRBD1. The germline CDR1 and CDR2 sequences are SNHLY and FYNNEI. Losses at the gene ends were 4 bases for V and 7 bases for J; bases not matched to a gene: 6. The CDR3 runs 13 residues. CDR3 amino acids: CASSGDEGAGYTF. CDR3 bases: TGTGCCAGCAGTGGGGACGAGGGGGCTGGCTACACCTTC.

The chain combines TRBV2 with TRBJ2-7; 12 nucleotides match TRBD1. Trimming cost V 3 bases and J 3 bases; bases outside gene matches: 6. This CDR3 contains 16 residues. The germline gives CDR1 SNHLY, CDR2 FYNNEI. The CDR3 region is CASSEGQGASIYEQYF. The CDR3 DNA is TGTGCCAGCAGTGAGGGACAGGGGGCGTCTATCTACGAGCAGTACTTC. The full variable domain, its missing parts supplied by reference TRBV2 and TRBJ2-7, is EPEVTQTPSHQVTQMGQEVILRCVPISNHLYFYWYRQILGQKVEFLVSFYNNEISEKSEIFDDQFSVERPDGSNFTLKIRSTKLEDSAMYFCASSEGQGASIYEQYFGPGTRLTVT.

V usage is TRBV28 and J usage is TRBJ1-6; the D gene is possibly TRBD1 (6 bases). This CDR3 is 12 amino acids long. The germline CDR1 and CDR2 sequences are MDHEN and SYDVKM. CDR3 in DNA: TGTGCTACTACAGGGTATAATTCACCCCTCCACTTT. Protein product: CATTGYNSPLHF.

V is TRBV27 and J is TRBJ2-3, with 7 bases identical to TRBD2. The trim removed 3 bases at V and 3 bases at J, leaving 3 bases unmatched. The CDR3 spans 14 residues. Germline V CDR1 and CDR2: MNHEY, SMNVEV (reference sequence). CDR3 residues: CASSFGEGTDTQYF. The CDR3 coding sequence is TGTGCCAGCAGTTTCGGGGAGGGGACAGATACGCAGTATTTT.

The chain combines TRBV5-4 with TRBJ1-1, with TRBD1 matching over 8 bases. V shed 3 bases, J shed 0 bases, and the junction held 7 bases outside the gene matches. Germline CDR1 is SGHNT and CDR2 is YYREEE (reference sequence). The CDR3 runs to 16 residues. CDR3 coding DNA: TGTGCCAGCAGCTCACCGGGACAGGACATGAACACTGAAGCTTTCTTT. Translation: CASSSPGQDMNTEAFF. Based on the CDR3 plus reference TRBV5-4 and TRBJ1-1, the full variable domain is ETGVTQSPTHLIKTRGQQVTLRCSSQSGHNTVSWYQQALGQGPQFIFQYYREEENGRGNFPPRFSGLQFPNYSSELNVNALELDDSALYLCASSSPGQDMNTEAFFGQGTRLTVV.

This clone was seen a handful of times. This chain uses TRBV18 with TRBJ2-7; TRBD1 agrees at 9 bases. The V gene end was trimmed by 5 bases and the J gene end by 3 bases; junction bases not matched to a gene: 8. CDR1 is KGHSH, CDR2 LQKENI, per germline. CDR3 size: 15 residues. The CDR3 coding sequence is TGTGCCAGCTCATCCCCGGGACAGGGTATCTACGAGCAGTACTTC. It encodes CASSSPGQGIYEQYF.

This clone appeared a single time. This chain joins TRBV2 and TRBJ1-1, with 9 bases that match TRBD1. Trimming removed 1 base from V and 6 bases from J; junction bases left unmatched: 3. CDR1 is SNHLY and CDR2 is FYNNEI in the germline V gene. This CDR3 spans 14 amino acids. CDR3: CASSEGTGVSEAFF. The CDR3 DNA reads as TGTGCCAGCAGTGAAGGGACAGGGGTGTCTGAAGCTTTCTTT. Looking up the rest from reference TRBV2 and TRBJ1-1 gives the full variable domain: EPEVTQTPSHQVTQMGQEVILRCVPISNHLYFYWYRQILGQKVEFLVSFYNNEISEKSEIFDDQFSVERPDGSNFTLKIRSTKLEDSAMYFCASSEGTGVSEAFFGQGTRLTVV.

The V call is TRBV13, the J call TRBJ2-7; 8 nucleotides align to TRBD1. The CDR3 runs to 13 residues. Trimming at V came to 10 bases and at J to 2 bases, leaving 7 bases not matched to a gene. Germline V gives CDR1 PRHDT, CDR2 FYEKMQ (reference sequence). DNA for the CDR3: TGTGCCACCAGGGACAGGCAAACCTACGAGCAGTACTTC. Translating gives CATRDRQTYEQYF.

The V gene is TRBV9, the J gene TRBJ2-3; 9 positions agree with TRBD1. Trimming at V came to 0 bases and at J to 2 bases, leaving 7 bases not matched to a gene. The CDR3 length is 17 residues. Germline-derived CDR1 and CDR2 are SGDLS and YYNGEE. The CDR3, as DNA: TGTGCCAGCAGCGTAGCTCGGGACAGGGAGCACACAGATACGCAGTATTTT. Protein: CASSVARDREHTDTQYF.

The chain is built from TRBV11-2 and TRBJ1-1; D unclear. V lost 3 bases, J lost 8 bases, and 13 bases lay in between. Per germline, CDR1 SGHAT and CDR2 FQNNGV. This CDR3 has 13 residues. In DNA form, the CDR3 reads TGTGCCAGCAGCTTTTGGGCAGGTGGGGAAGCTTTCTTT. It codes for CASSFWAGGEAFF.

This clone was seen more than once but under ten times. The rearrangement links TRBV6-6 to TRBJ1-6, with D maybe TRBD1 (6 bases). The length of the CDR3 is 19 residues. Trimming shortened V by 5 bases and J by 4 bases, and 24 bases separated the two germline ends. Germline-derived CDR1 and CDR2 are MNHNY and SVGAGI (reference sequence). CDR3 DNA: TGTGCCAGCAGTCTACGCCCCTTCTGGGACACCCGTTATAATTCACCCCTCCACTTT. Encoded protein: CASSLRPFWDTRYNSPLHF.

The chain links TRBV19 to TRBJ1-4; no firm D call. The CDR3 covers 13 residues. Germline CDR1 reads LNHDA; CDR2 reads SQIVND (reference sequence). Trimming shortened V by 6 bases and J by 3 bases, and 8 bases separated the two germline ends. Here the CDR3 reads CASRRVPNEKLFF. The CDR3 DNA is TGTGCCAGTAGACGGGTTCCTAATGAAAAACTGTTTTTT. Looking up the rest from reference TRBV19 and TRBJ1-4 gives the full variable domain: DGGITQSPKYLFRKEGQNVTLSCEQNLNHDAMYWYRQDPGQGLRLIYYSQIVNDFQKGDIAEGYSVSREKKESFPLTVTSAQKNPTAFYLCASRRVPNEKLFFGSGTQLSVL.

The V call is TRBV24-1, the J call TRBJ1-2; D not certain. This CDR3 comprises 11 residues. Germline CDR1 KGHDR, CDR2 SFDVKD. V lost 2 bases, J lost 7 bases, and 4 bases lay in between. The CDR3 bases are TGTGCCACCAGTGATTATAGTGGCTACACCTTC. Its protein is CATSDYSGYTF.

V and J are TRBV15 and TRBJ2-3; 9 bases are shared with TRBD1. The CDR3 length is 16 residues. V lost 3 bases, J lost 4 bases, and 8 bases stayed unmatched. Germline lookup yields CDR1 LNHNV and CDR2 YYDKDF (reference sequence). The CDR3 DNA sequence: TGTGCCACCAGCAGCCGTAGGGACAGGGTTGCAGATACGCAGTATTTT. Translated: CATSSRRDRVADTQYF. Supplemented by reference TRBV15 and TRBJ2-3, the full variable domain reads DAMVIQNPRYQVTQFGKPVTLSCSQTLNHNVMYWYQQKSSQAPKLLFHYYDKDFNNEADTPDNFQSRRPNTSFCFLDIRSPGLGDTAMYLCATSSRRDRVADTQYFGPGTRLTVL.